The 10 T cell receptor beta chains below all came from one sample that was sequenced in a study of blood T cell repertoires in COVID-19. Profiling relied on immunoSEQ multiplex PCR, and the TCRdb table lists in-frame clones only, not all of them. Among 100,000 to 150,000 clones listed, 85% were seen once. Input material: peripheral blood. These TCRs come from a man older than 75 with active or convalescent COVID-19.

V is TRBV9 and J is TRBJ1-2; a possible D gene is TRBD1 (6 bases). The V gene lost 5 bases and the J gene lost 4 bases, with 24 bases spanning the gap. Per germline, CDR1 SGDLS and CDR2 YYNGEE. The CDR3 totals 17 residues. CDR3 protein: CASRSEQTGFLTYGYTF. Here the CDR3 DNA reads TGTGCCAGCAGATCAGAGCAAACAGGGTTCCTTACCTATGGCTACACCTTC.

The rearrangement uses TRBV25-1 and TRBJ1-1; 9 positions agree with TRBD1. The CDR3 extends over 14 amino acids. Germline V lookup: CDR1 MGHDK, CDR2 SYGVNS. Trimming took 0 bases from V and 11 from J; bases not matched to a gene: 7. CDR3 sequence: CASSEYGDRARAFF. CDR3 sequence (DNA): TGTGCCAGCAGTGAATATGGGGACAGGGCTAGGGCTTTCTTT.

CDR3 amino acids: CASSLSLGQGFSYEQYF. CDR3 nucleotide sequence: TGTGCCAGCAGTTTATCTCTGGGACAGGGGTTCAGCTACGAGCAGTACTTC. The V gene is TRBV27, the J gene TRBJ2-7; 10 bases fit TRBD1. The CDR3 runs to 17 residues. Germline CDR1 is MNHEY and CDR2 is SMNVEV (reference sequence). V shed 0 bases and J 3 bases; nucleotides not matched to a gene: 8.

The chain couples TRBV2 to TRBJ1-6; D is unclear. The CDR3 length is 13 residues. The ends were cut back, 10 bases at V and 4 bases at J, with 11 bases in the middle. Germline V CDR1 and CDR2: SNHLY, FYNNEI. The CDR3: CATSTGYNSPLHF. The CDR3 nucleotides are TGTGCCACCAGCACGGGTTATAATTCACCCCTCCACTTT.

V and J are TRBV27 and TRBJ1-4; maybe TRBD1 (6 bases). Germline values: CDR1 MNHEY, CDR2 SMNVEV (reference sequence). This CDR3 comprises 15 residues. The germline V and J ends were trimmed by 2 bases and 0 bases, with 7 bases remaining between them. The CDR3 DNA is TGTGCCAGCAGTTTAAGGGGGTCAACTAATGAAAAACTGTTTTTT. It codes for CASSLRGSTNEKLFF.

The chain joins TRBV3-1 (or the pseudogene TRBV3-2) to TRBJ1-3; no reliable D call. Germline V CDR1 and CDR2: LGHDT, YNNKEL (reference sequence). The V end lost 4 bases, the J end lost 0 bases, and 10 bases lay between the germline ends. The CDR3 is 15 amino acids. The chain's CDR3 is CASSPPGSSGNTIYF. As DNA, the CDR3 is TGTGCCAGCAGCCCCCCCGGGAGCTCTGGAAACACCATATATTTT.

The chain is built from TRBV30 and TRBJ2-1; possible D gene TRBD1, 6 bases. Germline CDR1 is GTSNPN and CDR2 is SVGIG (reference sequence). The CDR3 totals 15 residues. The CDR3 DNA is TGTGCGTGTCGAGGGGGTACGCTCCACTACAATGAGCAGTTCTTC. This translates into CACRGGTLHYNEQFF.

The chain has TRBV5-6 and TRBJ1-3, with D perhaps matching TRBD1 (6 bases). The CDR3 loop spans 14 amino acids. The germline V and J ends were trimmed by 5 bases and 2 bases, with 11 bases remaining between them. Per the germline V gene, CDR1 is SGHDT and CDR2 is YYEEEE. The CDR3 DNA follows: TGTGCCAGCAGTAATCAGGGGCCTGGAAACACCATATATTTT. Encoded protein: CASSNQGPGNTIYF.

The gene calls are TRBV30 and TRBJ2-3; tentative D call: TRBD2 (6 bases). The V and J ends lost 2 bases and 6 bases respectively, with 18 bases between them. Germline V gene data show CDR1 as GTSNPN and CDR2 as SVGIG (reference sequence). The CDR3 is 15 residues long. The CDR3 DNA sequence: TGTGCCTGGAGTCCATTGGGGGGTGGGGCGGATACGCAGTATTTT. This gives the protein CAWSPLGGGADTQYF.

This chain links TRBV10-3 with TRBJ1-5; possible D gene TRBD1, 5 bases. Trimming left V 0 bases short and J 7 bases short, with 13 bases between. The CDR3 has 15 residues. The germline CDR1 and CDR2 sequences are ENHRY and SYGVKD. CDR3 loop: CAISESREGGQPQHF. The CDR3 DNA reads as TGTGCCATCAGTGAGTCCAGGGAGGGAGGACAGCCCCAGCATTTT.